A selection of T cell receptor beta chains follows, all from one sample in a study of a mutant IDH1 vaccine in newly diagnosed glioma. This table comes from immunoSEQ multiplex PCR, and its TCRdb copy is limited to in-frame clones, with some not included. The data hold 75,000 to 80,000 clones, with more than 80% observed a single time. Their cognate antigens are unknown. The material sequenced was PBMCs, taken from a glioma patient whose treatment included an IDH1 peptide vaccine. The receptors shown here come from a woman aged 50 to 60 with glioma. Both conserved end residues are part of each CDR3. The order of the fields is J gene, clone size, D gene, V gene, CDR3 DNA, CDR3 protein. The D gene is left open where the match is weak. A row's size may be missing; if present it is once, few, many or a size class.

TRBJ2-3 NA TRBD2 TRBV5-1 TGCGCCAGCAGCTTGGCGGCGGGGGGCATCGATACGCAGTATTTT CASSLAAGGIDTQYF
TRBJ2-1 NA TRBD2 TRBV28 TGTGCCAGCAGTCCCGGGACTAGCGGGAGCCCTTACAATGAGCAGTTCTTC CASSPGTSGSPYNEQFF
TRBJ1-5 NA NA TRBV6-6 TGTGCCAGCAGTTACTCCGGCCAGGGGCCCAATCAGCCCCAGCATTTT CASSYSGQGPNQPQHF
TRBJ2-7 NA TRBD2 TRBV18 TGTGCCAGCTTACCCCCTAGCGGCTACGAGCAGTACTTC CASLPPSGYEQYF
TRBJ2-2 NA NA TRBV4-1 TGCGCCAGCAGCCAAGAGCGCCTTGCCACCGGGGAGCTGTTTTTT CASSQERLATGELFF
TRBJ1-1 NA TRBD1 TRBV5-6 TGTGCCAGCGCTTGGAGACAGGGGGCGTTTGGTACTGAAGCTTTCTTT CASAWRQGAFGTEAFF
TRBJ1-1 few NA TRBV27 TGTGCCAGCAGTTCGAAACTGGGCCTTTCGAACACTGAAGCTTTCTTT CASSSKLGLSNTEAFF
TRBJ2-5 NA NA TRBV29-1 TGCAGCGTTGAAGGTATGCAGGGAGAGACCCAGTACTTC CSVEGMQGETQYF
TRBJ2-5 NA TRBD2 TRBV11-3 TGTGCCAGCAGCCTAGCGGGAGCAGAGACCCAGTACTTC CASSLAGAETQYF
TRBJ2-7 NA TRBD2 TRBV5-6 TGTGCCAGCAGCCCCGCTGCTAGCGGGATTCACTACGAGCAGTACTTC CASSPAASGIHYEQYF
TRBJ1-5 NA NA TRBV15 TGTGCCACCAGTACACACTCTGGGAGGGTCCCCCAGCATTTT CATSTHSGRVPQHF
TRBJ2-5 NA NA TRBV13 TGTGCCAGCAGCCCTACGGGGGGCCTCCAAGAGACCCAGTACTTC CASSPTGGLQETQYF
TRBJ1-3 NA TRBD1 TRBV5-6 TGTGCCAGCAGTTTCGACAGGGTCCCTGGAAACACCATATATTTT CASSFDRVPGNTIYF
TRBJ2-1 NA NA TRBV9 TGTGCCAGCAGCGCGGGACACAAAAACAATGAGCAGTTCTTC CASSAGHKNNEQFF
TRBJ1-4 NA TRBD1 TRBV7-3 TGTGCCAGCAGCCTCGGGACAGAGGATGAAAAACTGTTTTTT CASSLGTEDEKLFF
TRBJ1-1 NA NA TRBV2 TGTGCCAGCACCCCGGGACATCTGACAGCTTTCTTT CASTPGHLTAFF
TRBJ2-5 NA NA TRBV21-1 TGTGCCAGCAGCTCGCCCGGGACACGGCGTGGGACCCAGTACTTC CASSSPGTRRGTQYF
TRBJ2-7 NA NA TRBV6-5 TGTGCCAGCAGGGAGGGGAGCTCCTACGAGCAGTACTTC CASREGSSYEQYF